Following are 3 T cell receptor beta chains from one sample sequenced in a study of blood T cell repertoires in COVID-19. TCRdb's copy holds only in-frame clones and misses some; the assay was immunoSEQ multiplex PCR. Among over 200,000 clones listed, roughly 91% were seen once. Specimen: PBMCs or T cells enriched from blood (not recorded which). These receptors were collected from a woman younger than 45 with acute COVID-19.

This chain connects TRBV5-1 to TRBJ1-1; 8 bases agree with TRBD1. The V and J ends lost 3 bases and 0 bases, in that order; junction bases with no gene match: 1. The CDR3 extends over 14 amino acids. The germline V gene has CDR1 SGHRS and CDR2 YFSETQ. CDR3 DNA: TGCGCCAGCAGCTGGACAGGGTTGAACACTGAAGCTTTCTTT. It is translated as CASSWTGLNTEAFF.

The CDR3 DNA reads TGCAGCGTTCGGACAGGGGGCGGCACTAATGAAAAACTGTTTTTT. Its translation is CSVRTGGGTNEKLFF. This chain links TRBV29-1 with TRBJ1-4; 11 bases agree with TRBD1. Trimming took 5 bases from V and 2 from J; bases not matched to a gene: 4. The length of the CDR3 is 15 residues. The V gene's germline CDR1 is SQVTM and CDR2 ANQGSEA.

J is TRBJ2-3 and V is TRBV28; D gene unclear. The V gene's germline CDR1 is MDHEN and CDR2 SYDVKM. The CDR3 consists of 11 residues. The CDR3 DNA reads TGTGCGGGCGCTAGCACAGATACGCAGTATTTT. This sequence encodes CAGASTDTQYF.